What follows are 27 T cell receptor beta chains derived from one specimen sequenced in a study of patients and donors after allogeneic stem cell transplantation. TCRdb itself ran the RT-PCR reads through MiXCR, one entry per CDR3 protein. The table records about 960,000 distinct CDR3 sequences, roughly 17% of them present only once. What was sequenced was blood, either unsorted or a sorted T cell fraction (not recorded which). All receptors come from a human donor who was either an allogeneic HSCT recipient or a stem cell or donor lymphocyte infusion donor (not recorded which). It is not recorded whose cells these are; they may come from a transplant donor.

This clonotype has a handful of counts. CDR3: CASSLYGDEGQPQHF. The CDR3 DNA sequence: TGTGCCAGCAGTTTATACGGCGATGAAGGTCAGCCCCAGCATTTT. The rearrangement links TRBV27 to TRBJ1-5; D is ambiguous. CDR1 and CDR2 (germline): MNHEY, SMNVEV (reference sequence). Trimming removed 1 base at V and 6 bases at J, with 13 bases between. CDR3 length: 15 residues.

This clonotype was picked up a small number of times. The chain recombines TRBV5-4 with TRBJ1-2; D is perhaps TRBD1 (6 bases). V lost 1 base, J lost 1 base, and 11 bases lay in between. Germline loops: CDR1 SGHNT, CDR2 YYREEE (reference sequence). The CDR3 is 15 amino acids. The CDR3 DNA follows: TGTGCCAGCAGCTTGCTTACAGGGAATAACTATGGCTACACCTTC. Protein product: CASSLLTGNNYGYTF.

The chain employs TRBV27 and TRBJ2-5, with D hard to call. Germline V lookup: CDR1 MNHEY, CDR2 SMNVEV (reference sequence). V was pared by 3 bases and J by 6 bases, with 14 bases between. The CDR3 has 14 residues. The CDR3, as DNA: TGTGCCAGCAGTTTTAGGAACGGTTTGAAGACCCAGTACTTC. It is translated as CASSFRNGLKTQYF.

This chain connects TRBV7-8 to TRBJ1-4, with 9 positions matching TRBD1. The junction had 11 bases not matched to a gene; V was cut back by 4 bases and J by 8 bases. The CDR3 is 16 residues long. CDR1 and CDR2 from the germline V gene are SGHVS and FQNEAQ. CDR3 in DNA: TGTGCCAGCAGCTGGGACAGGGCTCGGGCTTCGGAAAAACTGTTTTTT. Translated: CASSWDRARASEKLFF.

The chain recombines TRBV14 with TRBJ2-5, with 11 nucleotides matching TRBD2. Germline assignment: CDR1 SGHDN and CDR2 FVKESK. The CDR3 has 16 residues. V lost 10 bases, J lost 5 bases, and 15 bases stayed unmatched. The CDR3 bases are TGTGCCAACAACCGTGGAACTAGCGGGAGTTGGGAGACCCAGTACTTC. Translating gives CANNRGTSGSWETQYF.

This clonotype turned up a few times. V is TRBV5-6 and J is TRBJ2-5; no clear D gene. The germline CDR1 and CDR2 sequences are SGHDT and YYEEEE. This CDR3 has 14 amino acids. With 6 bases removed from V and 3 bases from J, the gap between germline ends came to 15 bases. CDR3 sequence: CASTLVTTEETQYF. As DNA, the CDR3 is TGTGCCAGCACCCTAGTGACAACAGAAGAGACCCAGTACTTC.

The chain links TRBV18 to TRBJ2-3, with D possibly TRBD1 on 8 matching bases. Germline loops: CDR1 KGHSH, CDR2 LQKENI. The CDR3 runs 15 residues. Deletions cut 4 bases from V and 4 bases from J, with 15 bases between. The CDR3: CASSLQRDRSDTQYF. The CDR3 DNA reads as TGTGCCAGCTCACTCCAGCGGGACAGGTCAGATACGCAGTATTTT.

This clonotype showed up many times. This chain joins TRBV12-3 or TRBV12-4 and TRBJ1-2; D is unclear. This CDR3 is 12 amino acids long. Deletions cut 4 bases from V and 2 bases from J, with 5 bases between. Here the CDR3 DNA reads TGTGCCAGCAGTTCGGGGAACTATGGCTACACCTTC. Its protein is CASSSGNYGYTF.

V gene TRBV18 combines with J gene TRBJ1-2; weak D call: TRBD1 (6 bases). Trimming pared 3 bases from V and 7 bases from J, leaving 18 bases between. The CDR3 is 15 amino acids. CDR1 is KGHSH and CDR2 is LQKENI in the germline V gene. The CDR3 spells CASSPGQHIGTGYTF. CDR3 DNA: TGTGCCAGCTCACCTGGACAGCACATAGGGACTGGCTACACCTTC.

This chain connects TRBV4-1 to TRBJ2-5; D is unresolved. The CDR3 is 14 amino acids. V shed 1 base and J shed 7 bases, with 13 bases lying between them. Germline-derived CDR1 and CDR2 are MGHRA and YSYEKL. The CDR3 region has the DNA TGCGCCAGCAGCCAAGTTCCCCTCCCGGGGACCCAGTACTTC. Encoded protein: CASSQVPLPGTQYF.

J is TRBJ1-2 and V is TRBV19; 8 bases fit TRBD1. The CDR3 totals 15 residues. With 5 bases clipped from V and 2 bases from J, the junction kept 7 bases outside the gene matches. Germline V gives CDR1 LNHDA, CDR2 SQIVND (reference sequence). The CDR3 DNA is TGTGCCAGTAGTGATGACAGGGGAGGCAACTATGGCTACACCTTC. It yields the protein CASSDDRGGNYGYTF.

This clonotype was seen only a few times. This chain joins TRBV30 and TRBJ1-1; D not certain. V shed 2 bases and J shed 2 bases, with 9 bases lying between them. This CDR3 has 13 residues. Looked up from germline, CDR1 is GTSNPN and CDR2 is SVGIG (reference sequence). CDR3 DNA: TGTGCCTGGAGTCGACTCTATAACACTGAAGCTTTCTTT. Amino acid sequence: CAWSRLYNTEAFF.

This clonotype was seen a handful of times. The V call is TRBV9, the J call TRBJ2-5; possible D gene TRBD2, 6 bases. CDR1 and CDR2 from the germline V gene are SGDLS and YYNGEE. V was trimmed by 4 bases and J by 10 bases, leaving 23 bases between them. The CDR3 loop spans 15 amino acids. This CDR3 reads CASSPGGTPSRGQYF. The CDR3 DNA reads TGTGCCAGCAGCCCAGGCGGGACGCCTTCTAGAGGCCAGTACTTC.

Only a few counts were recorded for this clonotype. At one end the junction does not follow the germline gene, possibly because of a read error. This chain connects TRBV6-5 to TRBJ1-5; D is uncertain. The CDR3 is 13 residues long. Germline V gene lookup returns CDR1 MNHEY and CDR2 SVGAGI. As DNA, the CDR3 is TGTGCCAGCAGTAACTCTAGGGTCCAGCCCCAGCATTTT. It translates to CASSNSRVQPQHF.

The genes are TRBV20-1 and TRBJ1-3; perhaps TRBD1 as D (5 bases). Germline CDR1 is DFQATT and CDR2 is SNEGSKA (reference sequence). CDR3 length: 12 residues. V lost 3 bases, J lost 7 bases, and 10 bases lay in between. CDR3 sequence: CSARGGGNTIYF. CDR3 bases: TGCAGTGCTAGGGGGGGAGGGAACACCATATATTTT.

This clonotype was observed a handful of times. The gene calls are TRBV6-5 and TRBJ1-5; a weak D match, TRBD1 (6 bases). This CDR3 contains 17 residues. V gave up 0 bases and J gave up 3 bases, with 15 bases separating them. The germline CDR1 and CDR2 sequences are MNHEY and SVGAGI. This chain's CDR3 is CASSYSRGQGHNQPQHF. CDR3 nucleotides: TGTGCCAGCAGTTACTCGAGGGGCCAGGGGCACAATCAGCCCCAGCATTTT.

The CDR3 DNA follows: TGTGCCAGCAGTTTAAGCACGGACAGGGGAATGAACACTGAAGCTTTCTTT. Translation gives CASSLSTDRGMNTEAFF. V is TRBV12-3 or TRBV12-4 and J is TRBJ1-1; 9 nucleotides align to TRBD1. The CDR3 loop spans 17 amino acids. V trimming: 2 bases; J trimming: 0 bases; junction bases outside the gene matches: 7.

The chain is built from TRBV24-1 and TRBJ2-3, with 7 bases that match TRBD1. Germline CDR1 KGHDR, CDR2 SFDVKD. The length of the CDR3 is 15 residues. J lost 5 bases, V lost 3 bases, and 7 bases had no gene match. CDR3 sequence: CATSDPGTVLDTQYF. The CDR3 coding sequence is TGTGCCACCAGTGATCCGGGGACAGTTTTAGATACGCAGTATTTT.

Only one count was recorded for this clonotype. V and J are TRBV20-1 and TRBJ1-1; D is unclear. Germline CDR1 DFQATT, CDR2 SNEGSKA (reference sequence). The CDR3 is made up of 12 amino acids. Written as DNA, the CDR3 is TGCGGTGGGGAGAACGTGAACACTGAAGCTTTCTTT. Protein sequence: CGGENVNTEAFF.

This clonotype was counted at least ten times. The rearrangement links TRBV6-1 to TRBJ1-3; possible D gene TRBD1, 6 bases. The CDR3 contains 15 residues. Germline V gene sequence: CDR1 MNHNS, CDR2 SASEGT. V was pared by 5 bases and J by 0 bases, with 11 bases between. CDR3 region: CASSNRAFSGNTIYF. The DNA for the CDR3 is TGTGCCAGCAGTAACAGGGCGTTCTCTGGAAACACCATATATTTT.

This clonotype appeared a few times. The rearrangement links TRBV4-3 to TRBJ1-1; D possibly corresponds to TRBD1 (6 bases). Deletions cut 4 bases from V and 3 bases from J, with 15 bases between. CDR1 LGHNA and CDR2 YSLEER come from the germline V gene. The CDR3 totals 15 residues. Here the CDR3 DNA reads TGCGCCAGCAGCCCAGGGACATACAGACACACTGAAGCTTTCTTT. It is translated as CASSPGTYRHTEAFF.

Comment on this clonotype: A read error may produce the germline difference seen at one junction end. CDR3 region: CVSSFLPGANNEQFF. The CDR3 DNA reads TGTGTCAGCAGTTTTCTCCCGGGAGCCAACAATGAGCAGTTCTTC. The rearrangement uses TRBV12-3 or TRBV12-4 and TRBJ2-1, with D perhaps matching TRBD2 (6 bases). The CDR3 covers 15 residues.

V gene TRBV3-1 combines with J gene TRBJ1-2, with D maybe TRBD1 (5 bases). The CDR3 is 17 amino acids. The V gene's germline CDR1 is LGHDT and CDR2 YNNKEL (reference sequence). The ends were cut back, 0 bases at V and 4 bases at J, with 18 bases in the middle. CDR3 nucleotide sequence: TGTGCCAGCAGCCAAGATCGAGGGGCAGGAGAAGGCTATGGCTACACCTTC. Protein sequence: CASSQDRGAGEGYGYTF.

This clonotype has just a few counts. V gene TRBV12-3 or TRBV12-4 combines with J gene TRBJ2-2; 8 bases map to TRBD2. The V gene end was trimmed by 7 bases and the J gene end by 7 bases; junction bases not matched to a gene: 14. CDR3 length equals 16 residues. CDR3 DNA sequence: TGTGCCAGCAACCAAGACGGGGGGGCCGTACACGGGGAGCTGTTTTTT. This translates into CASNQDGGAVHGELFF.

The gene calls are TRBV28 and TRBJ1-4; D call uncertain. Germline CDR1 and CDR2: MDHEN and SYDVKM. The CDR3 loop spans 15 amino acids. Trimming stripped 1 base from V and 8 bases from J, with 14 bases between. CDR3 nucleotide sequence: TGTGCCAGCAGTTTATTAACAGTTCACCGGGAAAAACTGTTTTTT. Translating gives CASSLLTVHREKLFF.

The chain uses TRBV2 and TRBJ1-1; D call uncertain. V dropped 4 bases and J dropped 1 base, with 13 bases sitting between them. In germline, CDR1 is SNHLY, CDR2 FYNNEI. This CDR3 is built from 15 residues. The CDR3 DNA reads as TGTGCCAGCAGTGTCTCAGAATTTGGGAACACTGAAGCTTTCTTT. Translation gives CASSVSEFGNTEAFF.

The chain employs TRBV13 and TRBJ2-3; D may match TRBD1 or TRBD2 (5 bases each). V was clipped by 5 bases and J by 2 bases, with 11 bases between them. This CDR3 is 14 amino acids long. Looked up from germline, CDR1 is PRHDT and CDR2 is FYEKMQ (reference sequence). The CDR3 bases are TGTGCCAGCAGCCCGGGACCATTCACAGATACGCAGTATTTT. Amino acid sequence: CASSPGPFTDTQYF.